A selection of T cell receptor beta chains follows, all from one sample in a study of beta chain features in type 1 diabetes. Generated by immunoSEQ multiplex PCR, the TCRdb table keeps only in-frame clones and is missing some. Altogether about 120,000 clones are present, about 15% being singletons, with the ten largest covering over 2%. Source material: central memory CD4+ T cells from blood. All receptors derive from a man aged 25-45 years with type 1 diabetes. CDR3s include the opening cysteine and the closing phenylalanine or tryptophan. Clone size is given for some rows only: seen once, a few or many times, or a class if the clone is expanded.

J gene,V gene,clone size,CDR3 protein
TRBJ2-4,TRBV28,NA,CASSSWTDKNIQYF
TRBJ2-5,TRBV7-3,many,CASSRGTANTQYF
TRBJ2-7,TRBV18,NA,CASSPPEAHEQYF
TRBJ2-7,TRBV30,many,CAWNYGTAVYEQYF
TRBJ2-7,TRBV5-1,NA,CASSLGSDEQYF
TRBJ2-5,TRBV7-2,few,CASSLTGTSGGKQYF
TRBJ2-5,TRBV12-5,few,CASGQGETQYF
TRBJ2-3,TRBV11-2,NA,CASSLGAFTDTQYF
TRBJ2-2,TRBV5-1,few,CASSLRTSGYTGELFF
TRBJ2-3,TRBV6-5,NA,CAGHRDSTDTQYF
TRBJ2-5,TRBV6-1,NA,CASSRTTGEAETQYF
TRBJ2-1,TRBV7-9,NA,CAVTRGGPYNEQFF
TRBJ1-2,TRBV5-1,NA,CASSALDINYGYTF
TRBJ2-7,TRBV9,NA,CASSPIDGSYEQYF
TRBJ2-1,TRBV7-2,few,CASSLSGDNEQFF
TRBJ2-5,TRBV9,NA,CASSVEAGDGQETQYF
TRBJ1-6,TRBV5-1,few,CASSMQDNGSPLHF
TRBJ1-1,TRBV5-8,many,CASSLVEGPGANTEAFF
TRBJ2-1,TRBV7-2,NA,CASSLFPGSYNEQFF
TRBJ2-7,TRBV6-6,NA,CASRDTRGSYEQYF
TRBJ2-1,TRBV23-1,NA,CASSHYRKDTSNEQFF
TRBJ1-2,TRBV12-5,NA,CASGSWDRVNEVMGYTF
TRBJ2-3,TRBV14,many,CASSPLAGSTDTQYF
TRBJ2-1,TRBV7-2,NA,CASSLAGGVEQFF
TRBJ2-1,TRBV18,few,CASSPRQDNEQFF
TRBJ1-5,TRBV6-5,NA,CASSSYGDQPQHF
TRBJ1-2,TRBV30,NA,CAWRVQLQGYGYTF
TRBJ1-2,TRBV25-1,few,CASSAGEDYGYTF
TRBJ1-6,TRBV18,NA,CASSPDDSPLHF
TRBJ1-1,TRBV29-1,few,CSAPGQGAGTEAFF
TRBJ2-3,TRBV11-2,NA,CASSTGLAGMTDTQYF
TRBJ2-5,TRBV30,few,CAWSVKAFQETQYF
TRBJ2-7,TRBV7-6,few,CASSLSGQVYEQYF
TRBJ2-1,TRBV9,NA,CASSAGLAGAPYNEQFF
TRBJ2-2,TRBV7-2,NA,CASSLDRATGELFF
TRBJ2-1,TRBV9,few,CASSVGGQLYNEQFF
TRBJ1-1,TRBV7-9,few,CASSPWVDGTEAFF
TRBJ2-7,TRBV7-2,NA,CASSQRDSSSYEQYF
TRBJ2-6,TRBV1,NA,CTSRDVCFAQSRANVLTF
TRBJ2-1,TRBV9,few,CASSVGTGQAGLSSYNEQFF
TRBJ2-5,TRBV5-1,NA,CASSSTGSETQYF